A selection of T cell receptor beta chains follows, all from one sample in a study of blood T cell repertoires in COVID-19. Libraries were prepared by immunoSEQ multiplex PCR; TCRdb keeps only in-frame clonotypes and omits some of them. The sample yields about 200,000 clones, roughly 87% seen once. The sample was peripheral blood. All receptors come from a man in his sixties with active or convalescent COVID-19. Each CDR3 is given without its conserved first and last residue. A D gene is named only where the DNA matches it firmly.

d_call	j_call	v_call	cdr3_aa
-	TRBJ1-2	TRBV11-3	ASSLTTDAS
TRBD2	TRBJ2-3	TRBV5-1	ASSPSGGADTQY
-	TRBJ1-1	TRBV19	ASTLSRVLGTEAF
-	TRBJ1-2	TRBV20-1	SASRGAGYT
-	TRBJ2-1	TRBV7-3	ASSLEPLRLLNPNEQF
-	TRBJ2-3	TRBV5-1	ASSLVRGASTDTQY
-	TRBJ1-3	TRBV11-3	ASSPRGSGNTIY
-	TRBJ2-3	TRBV27	ASSLLGTDTQY
-	TRBJ1-2	TRBV6-5	ASSYGGAGYGYT
-	TRBJ1-4	TRBV3-1/TRBV3-2	ASSQPSGRRDGELF
TRBD1	TRBJ1-1	TRBV9	ASSAMTGAGTEAF
TRBD2	TRBJ2-7	TRBV19	ASSREGRGYEQY
-	TRBJ1-6	TRBV3-1/TRBV3-2	ASSHSTGRSPLH
TRBD2	TRBJ2-1	TRBV10-3	AIKTSGLRYNEQF
-	TRBJ1-2	TRBV2	ASKTDSNYGYT
TRBD2	TRBJ2-3	TRBV5-1	ASSPSGPTDTQY
TRBD2	TRBJ2-1	TRBV5-6	ASSLEASGGVVDEQF
-	TRBJ1-1	TRBV7-2	ASSFYQGVDTEAF
-	TRBJ2-6	TRBV2	ASTGGGPGSGANVLT
TRBD1	TRBJ1-6	TRBV10-3	AIRRQGFSPLH
TRBD1	TRBJ1-2	TRBV19	ASSISRTGYGYT
-	TRBJ1-2	TRBV4-2	ASSQEAAAPNYGYT
TRBD1	TRBJ1-4	TRBV4-2	ASSQDAGGAGNEKLF
-	TRBJ1-4	TRBV24-1	ATSDILAGPTNEKLF
-	TRBJ2-1	TRBV7-2	ASRQYNEQF
TRBD1	TRBJ2-2	TRBV5-4	ASSQQGGGTGELF
-	TRBJ2-1	TRBV29-1	SVEDMRVPYNEQF
TRBD1	TRBJ1-4	TRBV4-1	ASSQGQGTDEKLF
-	TRBJ2-2	TRBV5-6	ASSFRATGVVNTGELF
-	TRBJ2-3	TRBV19	ASFGRGGPTDTQY
-	TRBJ1-1	TRBV4-1	ASSQKSVNTEAF
TRBD1	TRBJ1-2	TRBV14	ASSPRTGGVYGYT
-	TRBJ2-2	TRBV18	ASSPLGDTGELF
TRBD1	TRBJ1-1	TRBV4-1	ASSPQVRGQEAF
TRBD2	TRBJ2-4	TRBV6-2/TRBV6-3	ASSTGTRGLAKNIQY
-	TRBJ2-1	TRBV7-8	ASSLVGPAGHSYNEQF
TRBD1	TRBJ2-7	TRBV7-9	ASSRGQGANEQY
-	TRBJ1-3	TRBV7-2	ASSLSYSSGNTIY
TRBD2	TRBJ2-7	TRBV7-3	ADSGIERGTRYEQY
TRBD1	TRBJ1-1	TRBV7-9	ASSPRPGQGEAF
-	TRBJ1-2	TRBV5-6	ASSLREYGYT
TRBD1	TRBJ1-5	TRBV27	ASSRWTGGAGQPQH
TRBD1	TRBJ2-1	TRBV7-9	ASSPGTGLEQF
-	TRBJ1-6	TRBV19	ASSIEQGRSPLH
-	TRBJ1-1	TRBV15	ATSRETGRYEAF
TRBD1	TRBJ2-7	TRBV5-1	ASSRDRLYEQY
-	TRBJ2-7	TRBV2	AGQRRGVSYEQY
TRBD1	TRBJ2-7	TRBV3-1/TRBV3-2	ASSQDLDRVLSYEQY
TRBD1	TRBJ2-7	TRBV15	ATSRGQGAYEQY